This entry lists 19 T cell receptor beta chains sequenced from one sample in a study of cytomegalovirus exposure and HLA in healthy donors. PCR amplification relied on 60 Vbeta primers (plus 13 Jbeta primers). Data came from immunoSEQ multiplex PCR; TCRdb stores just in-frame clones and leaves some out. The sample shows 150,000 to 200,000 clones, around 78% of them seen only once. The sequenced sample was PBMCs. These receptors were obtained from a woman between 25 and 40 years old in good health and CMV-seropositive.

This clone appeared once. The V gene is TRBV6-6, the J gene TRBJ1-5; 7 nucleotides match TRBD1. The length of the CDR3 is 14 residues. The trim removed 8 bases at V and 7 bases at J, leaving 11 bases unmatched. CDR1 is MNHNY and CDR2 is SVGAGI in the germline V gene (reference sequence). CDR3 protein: CASRFAGGNQPQHF. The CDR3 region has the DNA TGTGCCAGCCGTTTTGCAGGGGGGAACCAGCCCCAGCATTTT.

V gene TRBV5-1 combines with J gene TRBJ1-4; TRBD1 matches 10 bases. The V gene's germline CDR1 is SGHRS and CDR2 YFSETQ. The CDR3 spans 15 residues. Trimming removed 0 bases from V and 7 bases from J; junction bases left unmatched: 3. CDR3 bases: TGCGCCAGCAGCTTGGCGACAGGGGGCGGTGAAAAACTGTTTTTT. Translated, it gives CASSLATGGGEKLFF.

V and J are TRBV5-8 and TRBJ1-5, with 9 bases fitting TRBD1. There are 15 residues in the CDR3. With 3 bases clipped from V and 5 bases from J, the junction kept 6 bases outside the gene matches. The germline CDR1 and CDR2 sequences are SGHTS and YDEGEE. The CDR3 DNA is TGTGCCAGCAGCTGGACAGGGGAGTCCGATCAGCCCCAGCATTTT. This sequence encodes CASSWTGESDQPQHF.

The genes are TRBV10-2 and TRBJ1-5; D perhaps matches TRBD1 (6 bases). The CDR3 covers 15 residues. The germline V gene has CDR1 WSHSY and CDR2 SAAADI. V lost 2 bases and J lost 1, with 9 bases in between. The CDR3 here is CASSESDRSNQPQHF. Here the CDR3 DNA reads TGCGCCAGCAGTGAGAGCGACAGGAGCAATCAGCCCCAGCATTTT.

CDR3 bases: TGTGCCAGCACCCTTAGTAAGGAGGGGCCGGGCACCGGGGAGCTGTTTTTT. Translation gives CASTLSKEGPGTGELFF. The chain uses TRBV7-8 and TRBJ2-2, with TRBD2 as a possible D gene (6 bases). The CDR3 sequence is 17 residues long. Between the trimmed V and J ends, which lost 7 bases and 4 bases, there was a span of 22 bases. Germline V gene sequence: CDR1 SGHVS, CDR2 FQNEAQ.

The CDR3 DNA reads TGTGCCAGCAGCTTACGTGCGGGACAGGGCAATGAGCAGTTCTTC. It yields the protein CASSLRAGQGNEQFF. The chain joins TRBV7-9 to TRBJ2-1, with TRBD1 matching 9 bases. From germline, CDR1 is SEHNR and CDR2 FQNEAQ (reference sequence). V lost 2 bases and J lost 6; bases outside the gene matches: 5. This CDR3 has 15 residues.

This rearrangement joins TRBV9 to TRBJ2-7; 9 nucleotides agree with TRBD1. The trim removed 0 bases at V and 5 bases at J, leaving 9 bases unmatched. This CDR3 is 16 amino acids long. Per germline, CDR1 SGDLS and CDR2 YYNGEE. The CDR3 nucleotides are TGTGCCAGCAGCGTAGAAGCAACAGGGGGCCTCAACGAGCAGTACTTC. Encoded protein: CASSVEATGGLNEQYF. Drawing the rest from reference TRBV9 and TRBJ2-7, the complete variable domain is DSGVTQTPKHLITATGQRVTLRCSPRSGDLSVYWYQQSLDQGLQFLIQYYNGEERAKGNILERFSAQQFPDLHSELNLSSLELGDSALYFCASSVEATGGLNEQYFGPGTRLTVT.

The CDR3 DNA sequence: TGTGCCTGGGACAGGGGACCGCTCTATGGCTACACCTTC. As protein: CAWDRGPLYGYTF. This chain links TRBV30 with TRBJ1-2; 8 nucleotides agree with TRBD1. The length of the CDR3 is 13 residues. Germline V gives CDR1 GTSNPN, CDR2 SVGIG (reference sequence). Trimming cost V 5 bases and J 4 bases; bases outside gene matches: 6.

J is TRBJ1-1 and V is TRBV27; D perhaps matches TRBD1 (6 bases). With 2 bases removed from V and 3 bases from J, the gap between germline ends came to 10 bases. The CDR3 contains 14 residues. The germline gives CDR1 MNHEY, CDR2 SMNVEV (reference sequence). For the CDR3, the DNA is TGTGCCAGCAGTTTAATCAGGGGTTACACTGAAGCTTTCTTT. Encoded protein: CASSLIRGYTEAFF.

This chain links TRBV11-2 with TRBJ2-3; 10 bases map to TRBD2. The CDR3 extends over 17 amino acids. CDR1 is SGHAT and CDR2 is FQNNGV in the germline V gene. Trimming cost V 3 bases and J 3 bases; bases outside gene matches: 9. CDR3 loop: CASSFGSSGSYTDTQYF. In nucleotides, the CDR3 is TGTGCCAGCAGCTTTGGGTCTAGCGGGAGTTATACAGATACGCAGTATTTT.

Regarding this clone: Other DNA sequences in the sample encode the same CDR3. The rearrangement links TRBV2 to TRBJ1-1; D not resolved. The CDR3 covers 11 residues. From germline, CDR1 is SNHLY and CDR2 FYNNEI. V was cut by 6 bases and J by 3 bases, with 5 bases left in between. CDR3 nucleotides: TGTGCCAGCAGACGGGACACTGAAGCTTTCTTT. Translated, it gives CASRRDTEAFF.

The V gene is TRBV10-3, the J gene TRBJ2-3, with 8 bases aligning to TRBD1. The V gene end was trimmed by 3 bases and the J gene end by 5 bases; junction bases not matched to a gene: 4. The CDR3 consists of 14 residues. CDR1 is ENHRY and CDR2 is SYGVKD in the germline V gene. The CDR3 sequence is CAISEQGDIDTQYF. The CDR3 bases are TGTGCCATCAGTGAACAGGGGGATATAGATACGCAGTATTTT.

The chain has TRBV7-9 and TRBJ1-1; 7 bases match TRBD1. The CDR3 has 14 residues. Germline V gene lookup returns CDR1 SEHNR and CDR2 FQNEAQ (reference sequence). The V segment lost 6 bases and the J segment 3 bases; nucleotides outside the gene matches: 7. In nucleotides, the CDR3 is TGTGCCAGCAGTAGGTTACAGGGGTACACTGAAGCTTTCTTT. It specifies CASSRLQGYTEAFF.

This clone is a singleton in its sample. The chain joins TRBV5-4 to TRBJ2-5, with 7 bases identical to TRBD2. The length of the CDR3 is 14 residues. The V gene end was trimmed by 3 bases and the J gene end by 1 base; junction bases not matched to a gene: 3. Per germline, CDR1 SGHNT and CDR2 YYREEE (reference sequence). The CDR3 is CASSYPSGQETQYF. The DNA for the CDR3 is TGTGCCAGCAGCTACCCTAGCGGCCAAGAGACCCAGTACTTC.

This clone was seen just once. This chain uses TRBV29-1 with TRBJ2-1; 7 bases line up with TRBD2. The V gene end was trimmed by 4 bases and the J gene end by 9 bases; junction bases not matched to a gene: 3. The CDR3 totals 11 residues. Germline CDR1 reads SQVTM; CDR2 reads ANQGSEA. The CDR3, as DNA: TGCAGCGTTGCCCCGGGAGGTGAGCAGTTCTTC. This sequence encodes CSVAPGGEQFF.

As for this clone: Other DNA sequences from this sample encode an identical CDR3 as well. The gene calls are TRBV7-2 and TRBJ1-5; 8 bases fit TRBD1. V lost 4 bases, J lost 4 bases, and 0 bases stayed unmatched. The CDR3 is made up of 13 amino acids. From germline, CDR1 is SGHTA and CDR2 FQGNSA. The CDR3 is CASSYRGNQPQHF. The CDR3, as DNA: TGTGCCAGCAGCTACAGGGGGAATCAGCCCCAGCATTTT.

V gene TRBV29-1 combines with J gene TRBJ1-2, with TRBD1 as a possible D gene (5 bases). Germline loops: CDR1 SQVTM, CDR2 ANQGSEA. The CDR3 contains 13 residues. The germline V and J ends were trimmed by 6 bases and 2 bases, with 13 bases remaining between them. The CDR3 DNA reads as TGCAGCGTCTGGGGGGGAAAGAACTATGGCTACACCTTC. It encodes CSVWGGKNYGYTF.

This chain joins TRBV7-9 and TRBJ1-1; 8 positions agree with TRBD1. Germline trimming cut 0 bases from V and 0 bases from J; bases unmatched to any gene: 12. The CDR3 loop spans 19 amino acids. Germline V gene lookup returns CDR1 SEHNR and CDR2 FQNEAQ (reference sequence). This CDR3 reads CASSLASWTGTRMNTEAFF. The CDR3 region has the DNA TGTGCCAGCAGCTTAGCTTCTTGGACAGGGACCCGTATGAACACTGAAGCTTTCTTT.

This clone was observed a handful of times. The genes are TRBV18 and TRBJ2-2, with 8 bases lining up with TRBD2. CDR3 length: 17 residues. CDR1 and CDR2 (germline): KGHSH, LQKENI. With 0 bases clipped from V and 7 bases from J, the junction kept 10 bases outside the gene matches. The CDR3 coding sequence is TGTGCCAGCTCACCACCGACGGGAGGGCCCGGTAACGGGGAGCTGTTTTTT. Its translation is CASSPPTGGPGNGELFF.